This entry is about one T cell receptor (beta chain). As yet, its antigen is unknown. CDR3 length equals 16 residues. V dropped 2 bases and J dropped 2 bases, with 13 bases sitting between them. These data come from a study of CD8+CD57+ T cells in acquired aplastic anemia. Notes on the study in general: Patients and controls shared approximately 30 CD8+ CDR3 sequences, highly expressed in patients.

Genomic DNA, the template, was used for profiling of the TCR beta VDJ and CDR3. TCRdb re-called the reads through MiXCR, storing one row per CDR3 protein. In the table there are 190,000 or so distinct CDR3 sequences, roughly half of which are singletons. Individuals selected for sequencing had exhibited CD8+CD57+ cell expansion on flow cytometry. Patient blood was sampled before any therapy had been received. This chain uses TRBV12-3 or TRBV12-4 with TRBJ2-1, with a possible D match to TRBD2 (5 bases). Sequenced material: sorted CD4+, CD8+, or CD8+CD57+ T cells (not recorded which) from PBMCs. The sequence was obtained from a human donor with aplastic anemia. CDR3 loop: CASSLPGGDAYNEQFF. The CDR3 nucleotides read TGTGCCAGCAGTTTACCCGGAGGAGATGCCTACAATGAGCAGTTCTTC.